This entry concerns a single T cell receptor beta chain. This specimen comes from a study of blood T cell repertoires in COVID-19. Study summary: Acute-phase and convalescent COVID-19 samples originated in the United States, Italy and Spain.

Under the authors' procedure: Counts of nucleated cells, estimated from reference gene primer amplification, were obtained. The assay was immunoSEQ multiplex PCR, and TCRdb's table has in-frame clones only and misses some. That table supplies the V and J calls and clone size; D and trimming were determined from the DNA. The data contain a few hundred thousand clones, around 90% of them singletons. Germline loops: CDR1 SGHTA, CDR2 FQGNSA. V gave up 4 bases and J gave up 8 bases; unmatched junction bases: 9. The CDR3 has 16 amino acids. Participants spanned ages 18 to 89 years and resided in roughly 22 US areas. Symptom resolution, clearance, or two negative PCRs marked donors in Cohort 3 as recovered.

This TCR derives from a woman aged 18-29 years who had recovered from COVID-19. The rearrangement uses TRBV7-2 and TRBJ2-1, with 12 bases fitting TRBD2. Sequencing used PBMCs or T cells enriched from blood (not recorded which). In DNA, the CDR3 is TGTGCCAGCAGCTGGCCTAGCGGGGGGGCCAGGGATGAGCAGTTCTTC. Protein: CASSWPSGGARDEQFF. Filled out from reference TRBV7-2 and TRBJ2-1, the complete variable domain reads GAGVSQSPSNKVTEKGKDVELRCDPISGHTALYWYRQSLGQGLEFLIYFQGNSAPDKSGLPSDRFSAERTGGSVSTLTIQRTQQEDSAVYLCASSWPSGGARDEQFFGPGTRLTVL.